This entry describes one T cell receptor beta chain. Germline V lookup: CDR1 SGHNT, CDR2 YENEEA. The CDR3 contains 13 residues. V was clipped by 3 bases and J by 2 bases, with 8 bases between them. Profiled with immunoSEQ multiplex PCR; TCRdb holds only in-frame clones, not every one. Here the sample spans about 170,000 clones, 79% being singletons. The data derive from a study of blood T cell repertoires in COVID-19. As for the study in general: PBMCs, B-cell-depleted T cells, or T cells were the source of the cDNA or gDNA that made up the material.

J is TRBJ2-7 and V is TRBV11-3; D remains unclear. Sequenced: PBMCs or T cells enriched from blood (not recorded which). The source is a woman in her 70s in a cohort exposed to, infected with or recovered from COVID-19 (not recorded which). CDR3 amino acids: CASSFDTTYEQYF. Written as DNA, the CDR3 is TGTGCCAGCAGCTTTGACACGACCTACGAGCAGTACTTC.